The clone carrying this T cell receptor (beta chain) is a singleton in its sample. The antigen is not known. Assay used: immunoSEQ multiplex PCR; TCRdb lists only in-frame clones, some missing. The repertoire holds 45,000 to 50,000 clones, with roughly nine tenths as singletons. The data were taken from a study of OX40 agonist ivuxolimab in advanced cancers. Across the study: Three patients, one with hepatocellular carcinoma and two with cutaneous melanoma, responded partially.

The CDR3 is 16 residues long. With V trimmed by 2 bases and J by 2 bases, 7 bases remained unmatched. Germline V gene data show CDR1 as LNHNV and CDR2 as YYDKDF (reference sequence). Study results and limitations: Clonal expansion was seen in CD4+ and CD8+ blood T cells by week 6 at 0.1 to 3.0 mg/kg.

This chain links TRBV15 with TRBJ2-7, with 9 bases identical to TRBD2. This TCR was recovered from an adult with an advanced solid tumor such as melanoma, head and neck, liver or kidney cancer. Specimen: CD4+ or CD8+ T cells sorted from blood, collected in a trial of the OX40 agonist ivuxolimab. The CDR3 DNA is TGTGCCACCAGCAGAAGACGGACTAGCGCAACCTACGAGCAGTACTTC. Its protein is CATSRRRTSATYEQYF.